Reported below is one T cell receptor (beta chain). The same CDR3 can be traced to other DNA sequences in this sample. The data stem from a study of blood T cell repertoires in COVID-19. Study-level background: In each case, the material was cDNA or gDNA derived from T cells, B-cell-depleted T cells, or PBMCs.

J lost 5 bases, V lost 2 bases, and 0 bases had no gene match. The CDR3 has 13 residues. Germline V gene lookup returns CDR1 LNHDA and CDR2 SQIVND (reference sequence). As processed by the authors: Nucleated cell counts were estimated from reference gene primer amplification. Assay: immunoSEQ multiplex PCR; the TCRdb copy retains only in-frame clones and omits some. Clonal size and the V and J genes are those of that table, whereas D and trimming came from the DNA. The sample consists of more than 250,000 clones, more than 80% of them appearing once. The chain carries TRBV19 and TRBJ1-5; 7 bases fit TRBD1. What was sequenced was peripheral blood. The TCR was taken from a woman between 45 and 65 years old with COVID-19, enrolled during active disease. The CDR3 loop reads CASSITGDQPQHF. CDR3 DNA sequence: TGTGCCAGTAGTATAACAGGGGATCAGCCCCAGCATTTT.